The present entry profiles one TCR beta chain with its context. This sample was included in a study of CD8+ T cells in alopecia areata. The CDR3 contains 14 residues. The germline gives CDR1 SQVTM, CDR2 ANQGSEA. Deletions cut 6 bases from V and 3 bases from J, with 14 bases between. Sequencing used cDNA as its template, made by extracting RNA and reverse transcribing it. The assay was immunoSEQ multiplex PCR, and TCRdb's table has in-frame clones only and misses some. The sample has about 190,000 clones; 60% to 70% are singletons. Stated treatment: oral pan-JAK inhibitor, 5-10 mg twice daily. The sample here was CD4+ T cells sorted from blood, taken at week 4, from a patient treated with tofacitinib. This clonotype was sampled from a human donor with alopecia areata. J is TRBJ2-2 and V is TRBV29-1, with TRBD2 as a possible D gene (5 bases). The CDR3 bases are TGCAGCGTACCTTCTCCTAGCTACACCGGGGAGCTGTTTTTT. It translates to CSVPSPSYTGELFF.